This T cell receptor beta chain was retrieved from a study of control samples from healthy donors and cancer patients. Some clones are missing from TCRdb's copy, which holds only in-frame ones; the method was immunoSEQ multiplex PCR. Here the sample spans 150,000 to 200,000 clones, 90% to 95% being singletons. The TCR sequence derives from a woman aged 18-30 years in good health. Sequenced material: blood.

The CDR3 sequence is CASSPSRGGASSYNEQFF. The CDR3 DNA sequence: TGCGCCAGCAGCCCCTCGAGAGGCGGGGCGAGCTCCTACAATGAGCAGTTCTTC. The V and J genes are TRBV10-1 and TRBJ2-1; weak D call: TRBD2 (6 bases). Looked up from germline, CDR1 is WNHNN and CDR2 is SYGVQD (reference sequence). The CDR3 extends over 18 amino acids. V was cut by 6 bases and J by 0 bases, with 21 bases left in between.